This T cell receptor beta chain was found in a study of T cell responses to AZD1222 COVID-19 vaccine (dated by TCRdb to the early 2020s). With regard to the full study: AZD1222 recipients with second doses at about 4 weeks or about 12 weeks were pooled, because spike-specific TCR depth and breadth did not differ between schedules. A total of more than 230 trial participants underwent TCR sequencing, of whom 207 had received two doses of AZD1222 and approximately 26 had received two doses of the MenACWY control vaccine. Trial participants were enrolled by age into subgroups of 18-55, 56-69 and 70-plus years, and about 150, 27 and 61 TCR-sequenced participants, respectively, were included in these subgroups.

Explained via the paper, the time point label denotes: baseline before first vaccination. Samples from vaccinated people were obtained from the UK trials COV001 and COV002, which included a single-blind randomized controlled phase 2/3 trial of AZD1222 (ChAdOx1 nCoV-19) in healthy adults. For TCRbeta chain sequencing, PBMC samples were collected from trial participants at day 0 and at day 28 after the second dose. The CDR3 spans 15 residues, from the cysteine through the phenylalanine. Just CDR3 DNA is preserved here, 45 bases in frame from base 1. V is reduced by 4 bases and J by 0 bases, leaving a spacing of 12 bases between them. CDR1 and CDR2 are drawn from the germline V gene (reference sequence): LGHDT, YNNKEL. Here is what the overall study found, with its caveats: The vaccine-associated CD4 TCRs covered the entire spike protein, and the dominant responses fell in regions 160-218 and 743-854. In the small 56-69-year group, the increase in depth fell short of significance, most likely because of low power. Only five to seven AZD1222 recipients were SARS-CoV-2 seropositive at baseline, limiting conclusions about previously exposed vaccinees. Participants were mostly white British, with more females than males. The authors suggested clonal diversity may have been underestimated. After two AZD1222 doses, both the breadth and the depth of spike-specific TCRs were significantly higher than at day 0 and than in MenACWY recipients. Nearly half of unique spike-specific TCRs reportedly recognized epitopes outside regions mutated in the B.1.351 and B.1.1.7 variants. No day 14 peak-response samples were available, so repertoires were characterized only after the peak T cell response.

As concerns this clone: Its antigen has not been determined. Per-base qualities were not stored, and no clone one base away is much larger.

The CDR3 regions of human TCRbeta chains were analyzed by immunosequencing. From the authors' description of their analysis: Repertoire TCRs were matched against a reference library of SARS-CoV-2-specific TCRs generated with the MIRA antigen-specificity platform. Breadth was defined as the fraction of unique TCRs that were SARS-CoV-2-associated, and depth was defined as the fraction of total T cells that were SARS-CoV-2-associated. Using the MIRA data, each spike-specific TCR was assigned both to the spike region to which the TCR was reactive and to a CD4 or CD8 class. Log10-transformed breadth and depth values were compared by one-way ANOVA with Sidak's multiple comparisons tests. What TCRdb holds here is the immuneACCESS table cut down to in-frame rearrangements. Part of the clones is not present; checked against another copy, under half of the missing clones reflect an unresolved V gene, and the others are unexplained. V and J calls and clone size are as listed in that table; D and trimming were resolved from the DNA. Counted in this sample were about 180,000 clones; approximately 86% of them appeared once. Of the sample, 2.5% to 3% falls within the top ten clones.

The source was peripheral blood, collected on day 0 of AZD1222 vaccination. This sequence originates from an adult in good health. The V and J segments used are TRBV3-1 (or the pseudogene TRBV3-2) and TRBJ1-1; no D gene can be assigned with confidence. The DNA sequence is given as TGTGCCAGCAGCCGTACCCCCAATATGAACACTGAAGCTTTCTTT. This sequence encodes CASSRTPNMNTEAFF.